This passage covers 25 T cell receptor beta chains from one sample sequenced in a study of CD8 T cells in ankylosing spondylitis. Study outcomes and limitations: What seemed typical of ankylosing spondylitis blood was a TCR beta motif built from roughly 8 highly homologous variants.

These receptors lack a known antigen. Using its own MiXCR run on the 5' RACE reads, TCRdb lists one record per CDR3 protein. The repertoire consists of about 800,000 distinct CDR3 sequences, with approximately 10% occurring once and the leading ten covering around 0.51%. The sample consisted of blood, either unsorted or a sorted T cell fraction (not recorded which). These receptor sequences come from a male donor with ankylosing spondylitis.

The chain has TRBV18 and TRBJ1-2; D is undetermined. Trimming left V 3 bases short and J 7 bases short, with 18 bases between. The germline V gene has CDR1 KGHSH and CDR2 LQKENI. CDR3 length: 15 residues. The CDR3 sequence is CASSPTEGRGTGYTF. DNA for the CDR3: TGTGCCAGCTCACCTACCGAAGGTCGGGGAACTGGCTACACCTTC.

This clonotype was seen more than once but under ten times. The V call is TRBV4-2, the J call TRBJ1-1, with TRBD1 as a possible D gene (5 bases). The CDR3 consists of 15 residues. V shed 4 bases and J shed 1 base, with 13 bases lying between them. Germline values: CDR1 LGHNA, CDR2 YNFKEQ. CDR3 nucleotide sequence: TGTGCCAGCAGCCTTTTGACGGGGCCGAACACTGAAGCTTTCTTT. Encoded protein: CASSLLTGPNTEAFF.

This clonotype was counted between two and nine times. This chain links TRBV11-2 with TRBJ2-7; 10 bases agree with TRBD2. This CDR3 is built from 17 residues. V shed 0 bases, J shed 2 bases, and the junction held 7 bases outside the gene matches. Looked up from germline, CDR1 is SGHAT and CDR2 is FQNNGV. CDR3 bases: TGTGCCAGCAGCTTAGATCTTTGGACTAGCGGACCCTACGAGCAGTACTTC. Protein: CASSLDLWTSGPYEQYF.

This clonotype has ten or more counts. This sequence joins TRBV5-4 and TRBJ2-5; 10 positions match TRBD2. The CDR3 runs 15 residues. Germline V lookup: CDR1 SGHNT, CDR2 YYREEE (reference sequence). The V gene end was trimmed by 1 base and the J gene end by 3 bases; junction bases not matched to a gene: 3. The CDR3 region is CASSLPGLAKETQYF. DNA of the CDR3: TGTGCCAGCAGCTTGCCGGGACTAGCGAAAGAGACCCAGTACTTC.

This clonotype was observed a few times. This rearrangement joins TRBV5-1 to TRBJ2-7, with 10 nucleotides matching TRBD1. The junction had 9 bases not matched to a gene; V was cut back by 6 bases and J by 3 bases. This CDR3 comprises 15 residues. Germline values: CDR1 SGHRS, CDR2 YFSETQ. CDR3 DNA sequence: TGCGCCAGCAACAAAGGGGGGACAGGGGTCTACGAGCAGTACTTC. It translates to CASNKGGTGVYEQYF. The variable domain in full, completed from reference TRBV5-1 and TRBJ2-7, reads KAGVTQTPRYLIKTRGQQVTLSCSPISGHRSVSWYQQTPGQGLQFLFEYFSETQRNKGNFPGRFSGRQFSNSRSEMNVSTLELGDSALYLCASNKGGTGVYEQYFGPGTRLTVT.

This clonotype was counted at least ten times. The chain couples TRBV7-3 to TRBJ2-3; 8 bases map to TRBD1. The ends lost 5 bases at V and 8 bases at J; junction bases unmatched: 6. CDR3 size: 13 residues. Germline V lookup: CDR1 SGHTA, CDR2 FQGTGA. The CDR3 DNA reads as TGTGCCAGCAGCCCCCCGGACAGGGTTACGCAGTATTTT. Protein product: CASSPPDRVTQYF. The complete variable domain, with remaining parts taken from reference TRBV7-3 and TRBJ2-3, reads GAGVSQTPSNKVTEKGKYVELRCDPISGHTALYWYRQSLGQGPEFLIYFQGTGAADDSGLPNDRFFAVRPEGSVSTLKIQRTERGDSAVYLCASSPPDRVTQYFGPGTRLTVL.

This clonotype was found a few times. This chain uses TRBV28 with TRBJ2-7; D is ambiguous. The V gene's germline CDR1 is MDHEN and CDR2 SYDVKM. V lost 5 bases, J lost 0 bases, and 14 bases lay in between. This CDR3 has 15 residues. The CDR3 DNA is TGTGCCAGCAGTACGACGGGTCGCGGCTCCTACGAGCAGTACTTC. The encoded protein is CASSTTGRGSYEQYF.

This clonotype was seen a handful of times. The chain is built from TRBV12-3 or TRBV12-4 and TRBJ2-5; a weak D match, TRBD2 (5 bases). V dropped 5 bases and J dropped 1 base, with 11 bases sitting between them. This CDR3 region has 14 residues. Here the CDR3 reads CASSLGVPQETQYF. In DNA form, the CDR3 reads TGTGCCAGCAGTCTGGGAGTGCCCCAAGAGACCCAGTACTTC.

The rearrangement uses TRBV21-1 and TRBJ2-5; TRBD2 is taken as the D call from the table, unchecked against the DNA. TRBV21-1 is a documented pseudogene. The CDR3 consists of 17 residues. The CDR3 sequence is CASSKKPLAGDQETQYF. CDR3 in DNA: TGTGCCAGCAGCAAAAAGCCCCTAGCGGGAGACCAAGAGACCCAGTACTTC.

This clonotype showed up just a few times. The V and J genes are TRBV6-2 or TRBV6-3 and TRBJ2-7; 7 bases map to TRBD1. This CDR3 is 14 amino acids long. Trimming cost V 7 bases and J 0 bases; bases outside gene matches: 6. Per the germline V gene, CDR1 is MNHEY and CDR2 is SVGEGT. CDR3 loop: CASTLQGFSYEQYF. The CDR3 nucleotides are TGTGCCAGCACCCTACAGGGGTTCTCCTACGAGCAGTACTTC.

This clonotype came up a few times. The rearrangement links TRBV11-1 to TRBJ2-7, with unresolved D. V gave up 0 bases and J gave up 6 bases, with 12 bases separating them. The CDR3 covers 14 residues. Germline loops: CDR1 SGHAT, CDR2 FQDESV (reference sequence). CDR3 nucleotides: TGTGCCAGCAGCTTAGCCCTCGGTGGGTCCGAGCAGTACTTC. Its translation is CASSLALGGSEQYF.

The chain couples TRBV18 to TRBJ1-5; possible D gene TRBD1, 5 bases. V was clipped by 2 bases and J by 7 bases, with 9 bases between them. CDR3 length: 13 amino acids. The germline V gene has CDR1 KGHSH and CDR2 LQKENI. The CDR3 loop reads CASSPEGIQPQHF. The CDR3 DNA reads TGTGCCAGCTCACCAGAGGGGATACAGCCCCAGCATTTT.

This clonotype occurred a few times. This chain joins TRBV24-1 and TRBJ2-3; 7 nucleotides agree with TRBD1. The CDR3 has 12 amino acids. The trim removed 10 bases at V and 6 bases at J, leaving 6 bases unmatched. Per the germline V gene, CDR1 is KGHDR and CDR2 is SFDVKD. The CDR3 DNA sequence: TGTGCCACAGGGACAGATTTGGATACGCAGTATTTT. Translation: CATGTDLDTQYF.

The CDR3 spells CASSKDRTGPQHF. The CDR3 nucleotides read TGTGCCAGCAGCAAGGACCGCACAGGGCCCCAGCATTTT. The rearrangement joins TRBV7-2 to TRBJ1-5; a weak D match, TRBD1 (5 bases). Germline V gene sequence: CDR1 SGHTA, CDR2 FQGNSA. Deletions cut 5 bases from V and 9 bases from J, with 14 bases between. The CDR3 has 13 amino acids. Using reference TRBV7-2 and TRBJ1-5 for the parts outside the CDR3, the full variable domain is GAGVSQSPSNKVTEKGKDVELRCDPISGHTALYWYRQSLGQGLEFLIYFQGNSAPDKSGLPSDRFSAERTGGSVSTLTIQRTQQEDSAVYLCASSKDRTGPQHFGDGTRLSIL.

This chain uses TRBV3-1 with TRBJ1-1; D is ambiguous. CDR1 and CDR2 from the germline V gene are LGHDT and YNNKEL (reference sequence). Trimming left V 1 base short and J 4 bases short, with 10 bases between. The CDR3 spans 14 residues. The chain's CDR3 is CASSQGGVATEAFF. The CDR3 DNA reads TGTGCCAGCAGCCAAGGCGGGGTGGCCACTGAAGCTTTCTTT.

Here the CDR3 reads CAISDVGHSRRETQYF. CDR3 coding DNA: TGTGCCATCAGTGACGTTGGACACTCCAGGCGAGAGACCCAGTACTTC. The chain uses TRBV10-3 and TRBJ2-5, with D perhaps matching TRBD1 (5 bases). CDR1 is ENHRY and CDR2 is SYGVKD in the germline V gene. V was clipped by 3 bases and J by 4 bases, with 18 bases between them. The CDR3 is made up of 16 amino acids.

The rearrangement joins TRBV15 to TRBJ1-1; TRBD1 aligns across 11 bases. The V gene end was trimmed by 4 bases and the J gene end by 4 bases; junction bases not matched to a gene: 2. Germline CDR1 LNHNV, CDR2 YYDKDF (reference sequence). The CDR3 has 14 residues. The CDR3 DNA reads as TGTGCCACCAGCAAGGGACAGGGGGTCACTGAAGCTTTCTTT. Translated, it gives CATSKGQGVTEAFF.

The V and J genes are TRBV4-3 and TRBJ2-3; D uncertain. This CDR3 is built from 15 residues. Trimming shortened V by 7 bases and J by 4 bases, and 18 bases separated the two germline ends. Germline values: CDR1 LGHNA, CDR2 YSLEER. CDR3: CASTKDLIWADTQYF. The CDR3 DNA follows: TGCGCCAGCACCAAGGACCTCATTTGGGCAGATACGCAGTATTTT.

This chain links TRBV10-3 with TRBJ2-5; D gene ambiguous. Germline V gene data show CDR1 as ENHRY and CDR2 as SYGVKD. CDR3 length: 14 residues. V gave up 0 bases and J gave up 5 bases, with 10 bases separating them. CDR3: CAISESKIGETQYF. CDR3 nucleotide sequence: TGTGCCATCAGTGAGTCGAAGATAGGGGAGACCCAGTACTTC.

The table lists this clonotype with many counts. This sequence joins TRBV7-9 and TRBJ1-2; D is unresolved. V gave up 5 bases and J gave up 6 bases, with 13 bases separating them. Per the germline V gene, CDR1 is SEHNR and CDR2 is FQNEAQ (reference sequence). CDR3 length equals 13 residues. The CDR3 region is CASSLNDVDGYTF. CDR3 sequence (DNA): TGTGCCAGCAGCCTGAATGACGTGGATGGCTACACCTTC.

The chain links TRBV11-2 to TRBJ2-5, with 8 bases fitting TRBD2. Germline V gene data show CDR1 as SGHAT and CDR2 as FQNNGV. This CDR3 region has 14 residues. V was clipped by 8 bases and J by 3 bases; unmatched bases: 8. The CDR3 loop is CASLPSAGEETQYF. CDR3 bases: TGTGCCAGCCTCCCCTCAGCGGGAGAAGAGACCCAGTACTTC.

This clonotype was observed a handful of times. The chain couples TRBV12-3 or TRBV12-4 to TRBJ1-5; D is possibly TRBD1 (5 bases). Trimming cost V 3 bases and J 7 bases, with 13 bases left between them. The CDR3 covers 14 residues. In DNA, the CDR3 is TGTGCCAGCAGTTTCGCCAGGGCCGCGCAGCCCCAGCATTTT. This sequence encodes CASSFARAAQPQHF.

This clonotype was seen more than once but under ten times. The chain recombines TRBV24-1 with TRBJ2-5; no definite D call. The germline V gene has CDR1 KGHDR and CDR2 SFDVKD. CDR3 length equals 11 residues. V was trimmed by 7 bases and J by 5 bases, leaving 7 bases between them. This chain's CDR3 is CATSARETQYF. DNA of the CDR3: TGTGCCACCAGCGCGAGGGAGACCCAGTACTTC.

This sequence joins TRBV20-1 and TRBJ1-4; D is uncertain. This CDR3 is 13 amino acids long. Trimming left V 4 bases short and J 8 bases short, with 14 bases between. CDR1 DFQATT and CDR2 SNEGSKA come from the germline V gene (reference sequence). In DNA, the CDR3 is TGCAGTGCTATTCGGGTCGGGCGCGAAAAACTGTTTTTT. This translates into CSAIRVGREKLFF.

The CDR3 sequence is CASSSHSYLGEKLFF. In DNA form, the CDR3 reads TGTGCCAGCAGTTCCCACAGCTACCTGGGTGAAAAACTGTTTTTT. V gene TRBV12-3 or TRBV12-4 combines with J gene TRBJ1-4; D not resolved. This CDR3 has 15 residues. V was shortened by 4 bases and J by 7 bases, with 16 bases between the two germline ends.